This is a list of T cell receptor beta chains from one sample in a study of blood T cell repertoires in COVID-19. Profiled with immunoSEQ multiplex PCR; TCRdb holds only in-frame clones, not every one. Among about 300,000 clones listed, 75% to 90% were seen once. The material sequenced was peripheral blood. The receptors here all came from a woman aged 45-59 years with COVID-19, enrolled during active disease. CDR3s include the opening cysteine and the closing phenylalanine or tryptophan. A D gene is named only where the DNA matches it firmly. Rows give clone size only sometimes, using once, few, many, or a class for an expanded clone.

j_call: TRBJ2-1
clone_size: NA
v_call: TRBV3-1/TRBV3-2
d_call: TRBD2
cdr3_nt: TGTGCCAGCAGCCAATCTTTCCTAGCGGGCTCCTCCGGGCAGTTCTTC
cdr3_aa: CASSQSFLAGSSGQFF

j_call: TRBJ2-1
clone_size: NA
v_call: TRBV30
d_call: TRBD2
cdr3_nt: TGTGCCTGGAGTGTCCGGACTAGCGGGAGCTACAATGAGCAGTTCTTC
cdr3_aa: CAWSVRTSGSYNEQFF

j_call: TRBJ2-1
clone_size: once
v_call: TRBV5-5
d_call: NA
cdr3_nt: TGTGCCAGCAGCCCCACTAGTACCCACAATGAGCAGTTCTTC
cdr3_aa: CASSPTSTHNEQFF

j_call: TRBJ2-2
clone_size: NA
v_call: TRBV5-1
d_call: NA
cdr3_nt: TGCGCCAGCAGCTTGGGGCCGGGACAGAACACCGGGGAGCTGTTTTTT
cdr3_aa: CASSLGPGQNTGELFF

j_call: TRBJ1-1
clone_size: NA
v_call: TRBV5-5
d_call: NA
cdr3_nt: TGTGCCAGCAGCTTGGGGGGAGTTGAACCTTTCTTT
cdr3_aa: CASSLGGVEPFF

j_call: TRBJ2-1
clone_size: NA
v_call: TRBV27
d_call: NA
cdr3_nt: TGTGCCAGCAGTTTATCCCTCAATGAGCAGTTCTTC
cdr3_aa: CASSLSLNEQFF

j_call: TRBJ2-7
clone_size: NA
v_call: TRBV2
d_call: NA
cdr3_nt: TGTGCCAGCAGTGAAATGAGGACCTACGAGCAGTACTTC
cdr3_aa: CASSEMRTYEQYF

j_call: TRBJ2-4
clone_size: NA
v_call: TRBV2
d_call: NA
cdr3_nt: TGTGCCAGCAGTGAGAGGCAGGGGAAAAACATTCAGTACTTC
cdr3_aa: CASSERQGKNIQYF

j_call: TRBJ2-2
clone_size: NA
v_call: TRBV6-2/TRBV6-3
d_call: NA
cdr3_nt: TGTGCCAGCAGTTACCCTCAATACGGACAGACCTTGACCGGGGAGCTGTTTTTT
cdr3_aa: CASSYPQYGQTLTGELFF

j_call: TRBJ1-2
clone_size: NA
v_call: TRBV24-1
d_call: NA
cdr3_nt: TGTGCCACCAGTGCGCCCTACGGGACACTCTATGGCTACACCTTC
cdr3_aa: CATSAPYGTLYGYTF

j_call: TRBJ2-7
clone_size: once
v_call: TRBV5-4
d_call: NA
cdr3_nt: TGTGCCAGCAGCTTATCTAGCGCCCTCCCCGCCGAGCAGTACTTC
cdr3_aa: CASSLSSALPAEQYF

j_call: TRBJ2-2
clone_size: NA
v_call: TRBV6-5
d_call: NA
cdr3_nt: TGTGCCAGCAGGAAAGGAGGGAACGTGGCCGGGGAGCTGTTTTTT
cdr3_aa: CASRKGGNVAGELFF

j_call: TRBJ2-6
clone_size: NA
v_call: TRBV7-2
d_call: NA
cdr3_nt: TGTGCCAGCAGCTTTCGGTTTTCCGGGGCCAACGTCCTGACTTTC
cdr3_aa: CASSFRFSGANVLTF

j_call: TRBJ1-2
clone_size: NA
v_call: TRBV6-6
d_call: TRBD1
cdr3_nt: TGTGCCTGTAGGGGGACAGGGCTTTCGTATGGCTACACCTTC
cdr3_aa: CACRGTGLSYGYTF

j_call: TRBJ1-6
clone_size: NA
v_call: TRBV25-1
d_call: NA
cdr3_nt: TGTGCCAGCAGTAGGGTCAGGGATTCACCCCTCCACTTT
cdr3_aa: CASSRVRDSPLHF

j_call: TRBJ2-3
clone_size: NA
v_call: TRBV4-1
d_call: TRBD2
cdr3_nt: TGCGCCAGCAGCCAAGTTGGCGGGAGGGCCGTTGGCACAGATACGCAGTATTTT
cdr3_aa: CASSQVGGRAVGTDTQYF

j_call: TRBJ1-5
clone_size: NA
v_call: TRBV19
d_call: TRBD1
cdr3_nt: TGTGCCAGTAGTATCGGGACAGAGAATCAGCCCCAGCATTTT
cdr3_aa: CASSIGTENQPQHF

j_call: TRBJ1-1
clone_size: NA
v_call: TRBV29-1
d_call: NA
cdr3_nt: TGCAGCGTGACTAAGACGAACACTGAAGCTTTCTTT
cdr3_aa: CSVTKTNTEAFF

j_call: TRBJ2-3
clone_size: NA
v_call: TRBV11-2
d_call: NA
cdr3_nt: TGTGCCAGCAGCTCGAAACGAAGGACTACTAGCACAGATACGCAGTATTTT
cdr3_aa: CASSSKRRTTSTDTQYF

j_call: TRBJ1-1
clone_size: NA
v_call: TRBV30
d_call: TRBD1
cdr3_nt: TGTGCCTGGAGTGTTCGGGACAGGGTAAACACTGAAGCTTTCTTT
cdr3_aa: CAWSVRDRVNTEAFF

j_call: TRBJ1-1
clone_size: NA
v_call: TRBV30
d_call: NA
cdr3_nt: TGTGCCTGGAGGGCTCAGACAGGCCCGAACACTGAAGCTTTCTTT
cdr3_aa: CAWRAQTGPNTEAFF

j_call: TRBJ1-1
clone_size: NA
v_call: TRBV10-3
d_call: TRBD1
cdr3_nt: TGTGCCATCAGTGACAACAGGGGATACACTGAAGCTTTCTTT
cdr3_aa: CAISDNRGYTEAFF

j_call: TRBJ1-4
clone_size: NA
v_call: TRBV7-2
d_call: TRBD1
cdr3_nt: TGTGCCAGCAGCTCCGGACAGGTGGGGTCTAATGAAAAACTGTTTTTT
cdr3_aa: CASSSGQVGSNEKLFF

j_call: TRBJ2-3
clone_size: once
v_call: TRBV10-3
d_call: NA
cdr3_nt: TGTGCCATCAGTGGAGGGCGGACGGAGAAGACCAACAGAGATACGCAGTATTTT
cdr3_aa: CAISGGRTEKTNRDTQYF

j_call: TRBJ2-7
clone_size: NA
v_call: TRBV19
d_call: NA
cdr3_nt: TGTGCCAGTAGCCCGGGAAGACCCTACGAGCAGTACTTC
cdr3_aa: CASSPGRPYEQYF

j_call: TRBJ1-6
clone_size: NA
v_call: TRBV15
d_call: TRBD1
cdr3_nt: TGTGCCACCAGCAGTATGGTCGCGGACAGGGGGTGGCAGGCGAATAATTCACCCCTCCACTTT
cdr3_aa: CATSSMVADRGWQANNSPLHF

j_call: TRBJ2-1
clone_size: NA
v_call: TRBV6-6
d_call: TRBD2
cdr3_nt: TGTGCCAGCAGCCTACTAGCGGGAGGGCCTGGGGATGAGCAGTTCTTC
cdr3_aa: CASSLLAGGPGDEQFF

j_call: TRBJ1-1
clone_size: NA
v_call: TRBV3-1/TRBV3-2
d_call: NA
cdr3_nt: TGTGCCAGCAGCCCGGGACAAAAGAACACTGAAGCTTTCTTT
cdr3_aa: CASSPGQKNTEAFF

j_call: TRBJ1-1
clone_size: NA
v_call: TRBV7-2
d_call: TRBD1
cdr3_nt: TGTGCCAGCAGCCCGAGGACAGGATTTAACACTGAAGCTTTCTTT
cdr3_aa: CASSPRTGFNTEAFF

j_call: TRBJ2-1
clone_size: NA
v_call: TRBV6-5
d_call: NA
cdr3_nt: TGTGCCAGCAGAGTGGACTACAACGGATGGGGTGAGCAGTTCTTC
cdr3_aa: CASRVDYNGWGEQFF

j_call: TRBJ2-7
clone_size: NA
v_call: TRBV9
d_call: TRBD2
cdr3_nt: TGTGCCAGCAGCTATGGACGGGGGGGGTACGAGCAGTACTTC
cdr3_aa: CASSYGRGGYEQYF

j_call: TRBJ2-3
clone_size: NA
v_call: TRBV6-5
d_call: TRBD1
cdr3_nt: TGTGCCAGCAGTTACCTGGGACAGCTTAGCACAGATACGCAGTATTTT
cdr3_aa: CASSYLGQLSTDTQYF

j_call: TRBJ1-5
clone_size: NA
v_call: TRBV2
d_call: NA
cdr3_nt: TGTGCCAGCCGGTCCGTTGGCAATCAGCCCCAGCATTTT
cdr3_aa: CASRSVGNQPQHF

j_call: TRBJ2-3
clone_size: many
v_call: TRBV7-7
d_call: TRBD2
cdr3_nt: TGTGCCAGCAGCGCCTTACTAGCGGGAGGTGTAAATACGCAGTATTTT
cdr3_aa: CASSALLAGGVNTQYF

j_call: TRBJ2-3
clone_size: NA
v_call: TRBV21-1
d_call: NA
cdr3_nt: TGTGCCAGCAGCGTCCAACCAGGGGGAGGCACAGATACGCAGTATTTT
cdr3_aa: CASSVQPGGGTDTQYF

j_call: TRBJ2-3
clone_size: NA
v_call: TRBV6-2/TRBV6-3
d_call: NA
cdr3_nt: TGTGCCAGCAGTTATAGTCGACTTACCACAGATACGCAGTATTTT
cdr3_aa: CASSYSRLTTDTQYF

j_call: TRBJ2-2
clone_size: NA
v_call: TRBV6-4
d_call: TRBD2
cdr3_nt: TGTGCCAGCAGTCCGACTAGCGGGAGCCTCGGGACCGGGGAGCTGTTTTTT
cdr3_aa: CASSPTSGSLGTGELFF

j_call: TRBJ2-7
clone_size: NA
v_call: TRBV27
d_call: NA
cdr3_nt: TGTGCCAGCAGATTCGGGACAGGGCTAGGGACTAGCTCTTCCTACGAGCAGTACTTC
cdr3_aa: CASRFGTGLGTSSSYEQYF

j_call: TRBJ1-4
clone_size: NA
v_call: TRBV28
d_call: NA
cdr3_nt: TGTGCCAGCAGGCCGGACAGCACAACTAATGAAAAACTGTTTTTT
cdr3_aa: CASRPDSTTNEKLFF

j_call: TRBJ1-2
clone_size: few
v_call: TRBV6-4
d_call: NA
cdr3_nt: TGTGCCAGCAGTGACGAGTTCGGCTATGGCTACACCTTC
cdr3_aa: CASSDEFGYGYTF

j_call: TRBJ2-7
clone_size: NA
v_call: TRBV7-2
d_call: TRBD2
cdr3_nt: TGTGCCAGCAGCTTAGGAGCGGGAGTTGGGTACGAGCAGTACTTC
cdr3_aa: CASSLGAGVGYEQYF

j_call: TRBJ1-1
clone_size: NA
v_call: TRBV3-1/TRBV3-2
d_call: NA
cdr3_nt: TGTGCCAGCAGCCAAGACCGGGGAGTCACTGAAGCTTTCTTT
cdr3_aa: CASSQDRGVTEAFF

j_call: TRBJ2-1
clone_size: NA
v_call: TRBV19
d_call: TRBD1
cdr3_nt: TGTGCCAGTAGTATCCTCCCCGTGGCCGGGACAGCCTACAATGAGCAGTTCTTC
cdr3_aa: CASSILPVAGTAYNEQFF